This T cell receptor (beta chain) was recorded in a study of beta chain features in type 1 diabetes. Study outcomes and limitations: Fewer insertions but more deletions were seen at VDJ junctions in type 1 diabetes patients. A PCR bias possibly favoring shorter templates would apply equally to patients and controls. All four CD4+ subsets from Type 1 diabetes patients carried moderately but significantly shorter TCRB CDR3s.

Of the isolated RNA, all was reverse transcribed, and so the sequenced material was expressed TCRB transcripts. The assay was immunoSEQ multiplex PCR, and TCRdb's table has in-frame clones only and misses some. The sample consists of 300,000 to 400,000 clones, 7% to 10% of them appearing once. The CDR3 sequence is 16 residues long. The V end lost 6 bases, the J end lost 2 bases, and 19 bases lay between the germline ends. Per germline, CDR1 SGHTA and CDR2 FQGNSA. Only a few counts were recorded for this clone. What it binds is unknown. The sequence came from a man aged 30 to 45 with type 1 diabetes. The J gene is TRBJ1-2, the V gene TRBV7-2, with no clear D. The sample consisted of central memory CD4+ T cells from blood. This chain's CDR3 is CASSLTSGVPNYGYTF. The CDR3 region has the DNA TGTGCCAGCAGTCTTACCTCCGGGGTCCCGAACTATGGCTACACCTTC.